This T cell receptor (beta chain) was obtained from a study of blood T cells in healthy people across ages. Overall study: Template switching caught about one barcoded beta molecule for each two T cells. General study results and limits: The unknown donor CMV status may have confounded expanded clonotype changes.

A note on this clonotype: The antigen is undetermined.

The second PCR ran roughly 6 to 12 cycles with a sample-barcoded 5' primer and J-beta primers. Tagging of each cDNA molecule was performed by a template-switch adaptor with 12 random nucleotides. No fewer than 3 million CDR3-containing paired-end reads came from each sample. From the 5' RACE reads, TCRdb called clonotypes with MiXCR, one entry per CDR3 protein. The table includes hundreds of thousands of distinct CDR3 sequences, around three fifths detected once. The CDR3 extends over 15 amino acids. Germline assignment: CDR1 DFQATT and CDR2 SNEGSKA (reference sequence). With V trimmed by 3 bases and J by 3 bases, 5 bases remained unmatched.

Source material: blood. This TCR was sampled from a man aged 60 to 69 in good health. This chain connects TRBV20-1 to TRBJ2-3; TRBD2 aligns across 11 bases. In DNA form, the CDR3 reads TGCAGTGCTAGGAGGCGGACTAGCGGGACAGATACGCAGTATTTT. Translation: CSARRRTSGTDTQYF.